This record covers a single T cell receptor beta chain. Measured with immunoSEQ multiplex PCR; TCRdb has only the in-frame clones, and not every one. The sample yields 150,000 or so clones, 79% seen once. The data originate from a study of blood T cell repertoires in COVID-19. The ends lost 4 bases at V and 5 bases at J; junction bases unmatched: 8. The CDR3 runs 16 residues. In germline, CDR1 is SGHNT, CDR2 YYREEE (reference sequence). The chain links TRBV5-4 to TRBJ2-1; TRBD2 aligns across 11 bases. The sequenced sample consisted of peripheral blood. The sequence was obtained from a woman aged 60-75 years with COVID-19, enrolled during active disease. The CDR3 DNA follows: TGTGCCAGCAGCCTTAGACTAGCGGGGAGCGACAATGAGCAGTTCTTC. Its protein is CASSLRLAGSDNEQFF.